This passage covers 5 T cell receptor beta chains from one sample sequenced in a study of cytomegalovirus exposure and HLA in healthy donors. Repertoires were generated with immunoSEQ multiplex PCR, while TCRdb's copy carries only in-frame clones and drops some. This table has roughly 250,000 clones, 75% to 90% appearing once. Sequenced input: PBMCs. These receptors all stem from a woman aged 25 to 39 in good health and CMV-seropositive.

This chain uses TRBV7-2 with TRBJ2-1; TRBD2 might be the D (6 bases). CDR1 is SGHTA, CDR2 FQGNSA, per germline. CDR3 length: 14 amino acids. With 5 bases removed from V and 4 bases from J, the gap between germline ends came to 12 bases. CDR3 in amino acids: CASSGTLAYNEQFF. In DNA, the CDR3 is TGTGCCAGCAGCGGTACACTAGCATACAATGAGCAGTTCTTC. The full variable domain, with the rest looked up from reference TRBV7-2 and TRBJ2-1, is GAGVSQSPSNKVTEKGKDVELRCDPISGHTALYWYRQSLGQGLEFLIYFQGNSAPDKSGLPSDRFSAERTGGSVSTLTIQRTQQEDSAVYLCASSGTLAYNEQFFGPGTRLTVL.

This clone appeared once. This rearrangement joins TRBV10-3 to TRBJ2-1, with D possibly matching TRBD2 (5 bases). The CDR3 is 12 amino acids. With 5 bases removed from V and 7 bases from J, the gap between germline ends came to 9 bases. CDR1 is ENHRY, CDR2 SYGVKD, per germline. DNA for the CDR3: TGTGCCATCAGTCTCGGGAATAATGAGCAGTTCTTC. This sequence encodes CAISLGNNEQFF.

The rearrangement uses TRBV7-2 and TRBJ2-3; 11 positions match TRBD2. The CDR3 extends over 18 amino acids. The V gene's germline CDR1 is SGHTA and CDR2 FQGNSA. The trim removed 0 bases at V and 1 base at J, leaving 6 bases unmatched. In DNA form, the CDR3 reads TGTGCCAGCAGCTTAGCCTTAGCGGGAGGGCCTCGCACAGATACGCAGTATTTT. Amino acid sequence: CASSLALAGGPRTDTQYF. Full variable domain (missing parts from reference TRBV7-2 and TRBJ2-3): GAGVSQSPSNKVTEKGKDVELRCDPISGHTALYWYRQSLGQGLEFLIYFQGNSAPDKSGLPSDRFSAERTGGSVSTLTIQRTQQEDSAVYLCASSLALAGGPRTDTQYFGPGTRLTVL.

This clone was counted a single time. The chain is built from TRBV7-9 and TRBJ2-7; 7 bases map to TRBD1. The germline CDR1 and CDR2 sequences are SEHNR and FQNEAQ (reference sequence). With V trimmed by 5 bases and J by 6 bases, 10 bases remained unmatched. The CDR3 consists of 14 residues. The CDR3 region has the DNA TGTGCCAGCAGCAAAGAGACAGGGTTCGTCGAGCAGTACTTC. Translated, it gives CASSKETGFVEQYF.

The chain joins TRBV28 to TRBJ1-1; tentatively, D is TRBD1 (6 bases). V gave up 2 bases and J gave up 5 bases, with 15 bases separating them. The germline V gene has CDR1 MDHEN and CDR2 SYDVKM. The CDR3 loop spans 15 amino acids. The CDR3 sequence is CASSLRSGVGTEAFF. CDR3 DNA: TGTGCCAGCAGTTTAAGGTCAGGGGTAGGGACTGAAGCTTTCTTT.